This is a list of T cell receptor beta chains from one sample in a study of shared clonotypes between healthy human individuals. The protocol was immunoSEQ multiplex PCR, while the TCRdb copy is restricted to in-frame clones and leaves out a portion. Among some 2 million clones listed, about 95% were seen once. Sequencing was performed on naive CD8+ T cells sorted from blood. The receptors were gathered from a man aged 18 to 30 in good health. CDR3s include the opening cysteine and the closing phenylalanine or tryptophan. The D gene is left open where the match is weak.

CDR3aa: CASSHPDTPQEADYNSPLHF
j_gene: TRBJ1-6
d_gene: -
v_gene: TRBV5-4

CDR3aa: CATSVGGVYEQYF
j_gene: TRBJ2-7
d_gene: -
v_gene: TRBV6-6

CDR3aa: CASSASPGTGGGVTQYF
j_gene: TRBJ2-5
d_gene: TRBD1
v_gene: TRBV7-9

CDR3aa: CASSEVAHTYEQYF
j_gene: TRBJ2-7
d_gene: -
v_gene: TRBV6-1

CDR3aa: CASRTATGELFF
j_gene: TRBJ2-2
d_gene: -
v_gene: TRBV5-1

CDR3aa: CASSFGGNRPDGELFF
j_gene: TRBJ2-2
d_gene: -
v_gene: TRBV27

CDR3aa: CASNALGGPSYNEQFF
j_gene: TRBJ2-1
d_gene: -
v_gene: TRBV28

CDR3aa: CASSHLGGNNQPQHF
j_gene: TRBJ1-5
d_gene: -
v_gene: TRBV6-1

CDR3aa: CAWSVGGGSSYNEQFF
j_gene: TRBJ2-1
d_gene: -
v_gene: TRBV30

CDR3aa: CASSSTGLAREQYF
j_gene: TRBJ2-7
d_gene: TRBD2
v_gene: TRBV27

CDR3aa: CASSLGLSEAFF
j_gene: TRBJ1-1
d_gene: -
v_gene: TRBV5-6

CDR3aa: CAWSVGAVYTEAFF
j_gene: TRBJ1-1
d_gene: -
v_gene: TRBV30

CDR3aa: CASSLAGWSQPQHF
j_gene: TRBJ1-5
d_gene: -
v_gene: TRBV27

CDR3aa: CASSLDAGEQYF
j_gene: TRBJ2-7
d_gene: -
v_gene: TRBV7-9

CDR3aa: CASSFSGGGGNEQYF
j_gene: TRBJ2-7
d_gene: -
v_gene: TRBV9

CDR3aa: CASSVGELAGYEQYF
j_gene: TRBJ2-7
d_gene: TRBD2
v_gene: TRBV9

CDR3aa: CASSLAGETGELFF
j_gene: TRBJ2-2
d_gene: -
v_gene: TRBV4-1

CDR3aa: CASSFGGENEQFF
j_gene: TRBJ2-1
d_gene: -
v_gene: TRBV7-9

CDR3aa: CASSPTTGTGGTGELFF
j_gene: TRBJ2-2
d_gene: TRBD1
v_gene: TRBV4-3

CDR3aa: CARSLTTGEWGQPQHF
j_gene: TRBJ1-5
d_gene: TRBD1
v_gene: TRBV5-3

CDR3aa: CASSSDSGAFF
j_gene: TRBJ2-1
d_gene: -
v_gene: TRBV27

CDR3aa: CASSQEVWDTGEGYEQYF
j_gene: TRBJ2-7
d_gene: -
v_gene: TRBV4-3

CDR3aa: CASGITGGTGELFF
j_gene: TRBJ2-2
d_gene: TRBD1
v_gene: TRBV28

CDR3aa: CASSPSLGSSYNEQFF
j_gene: TRBJ2-1
d_gene: -
v_gene: TRBV27

CDR3aa: CASSFRGQAYSNQPQHF
j_gene: TRBJ1-5
d_gene: TRBD1
v_gene: TRBV28

CDR3aa: CASSLNGGPYEQYF
j_gene: TRBJ2-7
d_gene: -
v_gene: TRBV5-1

CDR3aa: CASSPTGDTEAFF
j_gene: TRBJ1-1
d_gene: -
v_gene: TRBV5-6

CDR3aa: CASSLAPAGPYNEQFF
j_gene: TRBJ2-1
d_gene: TRBD2
v_gene: TRBV5-1

CDR3aa: CAWAPGLGLLDTQYF
j_gene: TRBJ2-3
d_gene: -
v_gene: TRBV30

CDR3aa: CASSRLDNSPLHF
j_gene: TRBJ1-6
d_gene: -
v_gene: TRBV27

CDR3aa: CASSLVATGGYNEQFF
j_gene: TRBJ2-1
d_gene: TRBD1
v_gene: TRBV7-2

CDR3aa: CASSLALLGAGELFF
j_gene: TRBJ2-2
d_gene: -
v_gene: TRBV5-6

CDR3aa: CASSPILNTEAFF
j_gene: TRBJ1-1
d_gene: -
v_gene: TRBV13

CDR3aa: CASSQDRGEGLTKNIQYF
j_gene: TRBJ2-4
d_gene: -
v_gene: TRBV4-2

CDR3aa: CASSVAGAETDTQYF
j_gene: TRBJ2-3
d_gene: TRBD2
v_gene: TRBV9

CDR3aa: CASSLYGTEGNSPLHF
j_gene: TRBJ1-6
d_gene: -
v_gene: TRBV27

CDR3aa: CASSQTGGADYGYTF
j_gene: TRBJ1-2
d_gene: TRBD1
v_gene: TRBV27

CDR3aa: CAWNTGTSSYEQYF
j_gene: TRBJ2-7
d_gene: TRBD2
v_gene: TRBV30

CDR3aa: CASSSPLTVYTEAFF
j_gene: TRBJ1-1
d_gene: -
v_gene: TRBV5-6

CDR3aa: CSVEGLMVSGQGSSVYYEQYF
j_gene: TRBJ2-7
d_gene: TRBD1
v_gene: TRBV29-1

CDR3aa: CASGLAGILYEQYF
j_gene: TRBJ2-7
d_gene: TRBD2
v_gene: TRBV12-5

CDR3aa: CASSDRDSEQFF
j_gene: TRBJ2-1
d_gene: -
v_gene: TRBV19

CDR3aa: CASSGPRGGEHQPQHF
j_gene: TRBJ1-5
d_gene: -
v_gene: TRBV6-1

CDR3aa: CASSGGPSPDNEQFF
j_gene: TRBJ2-1
d_gene: -
v_gene: TRBV7-8

CDR3aa: CASIPVVLGGRGERSYNEQFF
j_gene: TRBJ2-1
d_gene: -
v_gene: TRBV2

CDR3aa: CASSELAQGATNEKLFF
j_gene: TRBJ1-4
d_gene: -
v_gene: TRBV10-2